The 31 T cell receptor beta chains below were found in one sample sequenced in a study of T cells in Graves' hyperthyroidism and ophthalmopathy. TCR beta CDR3 sequences were amplified from RNA transcripts. First-round RT-PCR with HTBI primers amplified the TCR CDR3 region. Using its own MiXCR run on the multiplex PCR reads, TCRdb lists one record per CDR3 protein. The sample lists approximately 600,000 distinct CDR3 sequences; 13% to 15% were seen once. Sequenced sample: blood. The receptors were sampled from a woman aged 18-35 years with Graves' ophthalmopathy.

This clonotype was seen more than once but under ten times. This chain links TRBV4-3 with TRBJ1-5, with D possibly being TRBD1 (6 bases). CDR1 LGHNA and CDR2 YSLEER come from the germline V gene. The CDR3 spans 13 residues. V lost 3 bases and J 8 bases, leaving 11 bases between the germline ends. This CDR3 reads CASSHTRGEPQHF. CDR3 sequence (DNA): TGCGCCAGCAGCCACACAAGGGGGGAGCCCCAGCATTTT.

This clonotype appeared many times. CDR3 amino acids: CASSRGGQGANQPQHF. CDR3 nucleotides: TGTGCCAGCAGCCGAGGAGGACAGGGGGCAAATCAGCCCCAGCATTTT. The chain is built from TRBV12-3 or TRBV12-4 and TRBJ1-5, with 11 bases that match TRBD1. Trimming removed 6 bases from V and 4 bases from J; junction bases left unmatched: 8. The CDR3 extends over 16 amino acids.

In this sample, this clonotype turned up a few times. The rearrangement joins TRBV25-1 to TRBJ1-2, with D possibly matching TRBD1 (5 bases). The CDR3 covers 14 residues. V lost 6 bases and J 5 bases, leaving 16 bases between the germline ends. The germline gives CDR1 MGHDK, CDR2 SYGVNS. CDR3 protein: CASSPPGRRYGYTF. The CDR3 coding sequence is TGTGCCAGCAGCCCCCCAGGGAGAAGGTATGGCTACACCTTC.

V usage is TRBV4-2 and J usage is TRBJ2-7; no definite D call. The germline CDR1 and CDR2 sequences are LGHNA and YNFKEQ. The V gene lost 1 base and the J gene lost 7 bases, with 23 bases spanning the gap. The CDR3 spans 17 residues. Here the CDR3 DNA reads TGTGCCAGCAGCCAAGTATCGTCGGGCCAAAAGGTAAGAGAGCAGTACTTC. This encodes CASSQVSSGQKVREQYF.

This clonotype has a count of ten or more. The chain joins TRBV24-1 to TRBJ2-1; 9 bases line up with TRBD1. CDR1 KGHDR and CDR2 SFDVKD come from the germline V gene. This CDR3 comprises 14 residues. J was trimmed by 5 bases and V by 2 bases; bases with no gene match: 0. In DNA form, the CDR3 reads TGTGCCACCAGTGATTGGGACAGGGACAATGAGCAGTTCTTC. It codes for CATSDWDRDNEQFF.

This clonotype has a handful of counts. The chain combines TRBV29-1 with TRBJ2-7, with TRBD1 identical over 8 bases. Trimming took 4 bases from V and 6 from J; bases not matched to a gene: 5. The CDR3 runs 12 residues. Per germline, CDR1 SQVTM and CDR2 ANQGSEA. The CDR3 is CSVVRGTGEQYF. As DNA, the CDR3 is TGCAGCGTTGTTCGAGGGACAGGCGAGCAGTACTTC.

Comments on this clonotype: A much larger clonotype is one base distant, so this may be a read error. The chain couples TRBV27 to TRBJ1-2, with a weak D call TRBD1 (5 bases). The CDR3 is 13 residues long. Germline assignment: CDR1 MNHEY and CDR2 SMNVEV (reference sequence). Trimming stripped 4 bases from V and 7 bases from J, with 13 bases between. CDR3 in amino acids: CASSSGGYGGYTF. In nucleotides, the CDR3 is TGTGCCAGCAGTTCCGGGGGATACGGTGGCTACACCTTC.

On this clonotype: A much larger clone sits a single nucleotide away, making a read error possible. The chain has TRBV24-1 and TRBJ1-5; 10 bases are shared with TRBD1. Trimming took 9 bases from V and 2 from J; bases not matched to a gene: 3. The CDR3 has 14 amino acids. Germline loops: CDR1 KGHDR, CDR2 SFDVKD. The CDR3 loop is CATAGTGGNQPQHF. DNA for the CDR3: TGTGCCACCGCCGGGACAGGGGGCAATCAGCCCCAGCATTTT.

There are many counts of this clonotype. The chain employs TRBV24-1 and TRBJ2-3; D is ambiguous. CDR1 is KGHDR and CDR2 is SFDVKD in the germline V gene. The CDR3 is 17 amino acids. The germline V and J ends were trimmed by 3 bases and 0 bases, with 15 bases remaining between them. This CDR3 reads CATSDHPSTSSTDTQYF. DNA for the CDR3: TGTGCCACCAGTGATCACCCCTCCACATCTAGCACAGATACGCAGTATTTT.

The genes are TRBV28 and TRBJ2-7; D is unclear. The V end lost 1 base, the J end lost 7 bases, and 14 bases lay between the germline ends. CDR3 length: 14 residues. CDR1 and CDR2 from the germline V gene are MDHEN and SYDVKM. The CDR3 DNA reads TGTGCCAGCAGTTTATCTCCTTTGGGCGGTGAGCAGTACTTC. Translated, it gives CASSLSPLGGEQYF. The full variable domain, in which reference TRBV28 and TRBJ2-7 provide the parts outside the CDR3, is DVKVTQSSRYLVKRTGEKVFLECVQDMDHENMFWYRQDPGLGLRLIYFSYDVKMKEKGDIPEGYSVSREKKERFSLILESASTNQTSMYLCASSLSPLGGEQYFGPGTRLTVT.

This clonotype was found many times. The CDR3 region is CASRFQGAETQYF. The CDR3, as DNA: TGTGCCAGCAGATTCCAGGGGGCAGAGACCCAGTACTTC. The rearrangement uses TRBV27 and TRBJ2-5, with 8 bases fitting TRBD1. Germline V gene sequence: CDR1 MNHEY, CDR2 SMNVEV (reference sequence). V trimming: 6 bases; J trimming: 4 bases; junction bases outside the gene matches: 4. The CDR3 is 13 residues long.

There are many counts of this clonotype. The gene calls are TRBV28 and TRBJ2-4, with a weak D call TRBD2 (5 bases). Between the trimmed V and J ends, which lost 4 bases and 8 bases, there was a span of 15 bases. CDR3 size: 14 residues. From germline, CDR1 is MDHEN and CDR2 SYDVKM. The CDR3 reads CASSYIGNGDIQYF. CDR3 nucleotide sequence: TGTGCCAGCAGTTATATAGGGAACGGGGACATTCAGTACTTC. Variable domain in full (rest from reference TRBV28 and TRBJ2-4): DVKVTQSSRYLVKRTGEKVFLECVQDMDHENMFWYRQDPGLGLRLIYFSYDVKMKEKGDIPEGYSVSREKKERFSLILESASTNQTSMYLCASSYIGNGDIQYFGAGTRLSVL.

Many counts were recorded for this clonotype. The rearrangement joins TRBV7-9 to TRBJ2-5, with D possibly matching TRBD2 (5 bases). The CDR3 runs 15 residues. Germline CDR1 reads SEHNR; CDR2 reads FQNEAQ (reference sequence). The V end was cut by 1 base, the J end by 4 bases, with 13 bases between. Here the CDR3 reads CASSLGSSRGETQYF. CDR3 bases: TGTGCCAGCAGCTTAGGTTCAAGCCGGGGAGAGACCCAGTACTTC.

The chain combines TRBV4-1 with TRBJ2-1; 7 nucleotides match TRBD1. The trim removed 5 bases at V and 5 bases at J, leaving 9 bases unmatched. This CDR3 has 15 amino acids. Per the germline V gene, CDR1 is MGHRA and CDR2 is YSYEKL. CDR3 coding DNA: TGCGCCAGCAGCTTTAGAAACAGGGGAGACAATGAGCAGTTCTTC. It yields the protein CASSFRNRGDNEQFF.

At least ten counts were recorded for this clonotype. This sequence joins TRBV6-1 and TRBJ1-6; D is perhaps TRBD1 (6 bases). Trimming cost V 10 bases and J 3 bases, with 16 bases left between them. This CDR3 is 15 amino acids long. Germline loops: CDR1 MNHNS, CDR2 SASEGT. CDR3 in DNA: TGTGCCACCTTGGACAGTACTTTCTATAATTCACCCCTCCACTTT. Encoded protein: CATLDSTFYNSPLHF.

The chain joins TRBV7-6 to TRBJ2-2; weak D call: TRBD1 (6 bases). Germline V gene sequence: CDR1 SGHVS, CDR2 FNYEAQ. V lost 5 bases to trimming and J lost 6 bases, with 19 bases between them. The CDR3 covers 16 residues. The chain's CDR3 is CASSRSRDKLAGELFF. The CDR3 coding sequence is TGTGCCAGCAGCCGGAGCCGGGACAAATTGGCCGGGGAGCTGTTTTTT.

This clonotype showed up many times. The gene calls are TRBV15 and TRBJ2-5, with D hard to call. The CDR3 covers 14 residues. Trimming took 0 bases from V and 5 from J, leaving 10 bases between them. Germline CDR1 LNHNV, CDR2 YYDKDF (reference sequence). The CDR3: CATSRDPDTETQYF. CDR3 bases: TGTGCCACCAGCAGAGATCCAGACACGGAGACCCAGTACTTC. Using reference TRBV15 and TRBJ2-5 for the parts outside the CDR3, the full variable domain is DAMVIQNPRYQVTQFGKPVTLSCSQTLNHNVMYWYQQKSSQAPKLLFHYYDKDFNNEADTPDNFQSRRPNTSFCFLDIRSPGLGDTAMYLCATSRDPDTETQYFGPGTRLLVL.

This clonotype came up many times. The V call is TRBV2, the J call TRBJ2-1; 8 nucleotides match TRBD2. The ends lost 6 bases at V and 6 bases at J; junction bases unmatched: 13. The V gene's germline CDR1 is SNHLY and CDR2 FYNNEI. The CDR3 length is 16 residues. In DNA, the CDR3 is TGTGCCAGCAGCTCCCTGGGGCGGGAGGCTGGCAATGAGCAGTTCTTC. Translation gives CASSSLGREAGNEQFF.

This clonotype was seen a few times. The gene calls are TRBV29-1 and TRBJ1-2; D not resolved. The germline V gene has CDR1 SQVTM and CDR2 ANQGSEA. V was pared by 4 bases and J by 1 base, with 13 bases between. The length of the CDR3 is 14 residues. The CDR3: CSVVGAPLNYGYTF. CDR3 DNA: TGCAGCGTTGTTGGCGCTCCTCTTAACTATGGCTACACCTTC.

In this sample, this clonotype turned up many times. The CDR3 nucleotides read TGTGCCAGCACCCCTGGGGGGGCGGATACGCAGTATTTT. Residues: CASTPGGADTQYF. The chain carries TRBV12-3 or TRBV12-4 and TRBJ2-3; TRBD2 might be the D (7 bases). Trimming took 7 bases from V and 6 from J, leaving 14 bases between them. This CDR3 is built from 13 residues.

The chain joins TRBV28 to TRBJ2-3, with 8 bases lining up with TRBD2. The CDR3 is 14 amino acids. Trimming cost V 5 bases and J 5 bases; bases outside gene matches: 6. Germline V gene data show CDR1 as MDHEN and CDR2 as SYDVKM. CDR3 loop: CASSGSGSGDTQYF. The CDR3 DNA reads TGTGCCAGCAGTGGGAGCGGGAGCGGAGATACGCAGTATTTT.

In its sample, this clonotype was seen many times. This sequence joins TRBV28 and TRBJ2-5; the match to TRBD1 covers 10 bases. Germline CDR1 and CDR2: MDHEN and SYDVKM. CDR3 size: 15 residues. Trimming removed 7 bases from V and 0 bases from J; junction bases left unmatched: 5. CDR3 DNA sequence: TGTGCCAGCACTCGGGACAGGGGCTACCAAGAGACCCAGTACTTC. Translating it yields CASTRDRGYQETQYF.

The genes are TRBV20-1 and TRBJ2-1, with 10 bases matching TRBD2. In germline, CDR1 is DFQATT, CDR2 SNEGSKA (reference sequence). The CDR3 length is 16 residues. V lost 8 bases to trimming and J lost 7 bases; unmatched junction nucleotides: 17. The CDR3 nucleotides are TGCAGTCTTAGTGGGGGGGCTAGCGGGAGAATAAATGAGCAGTTCTTC. It is translated as CSLSGGASGRINEQFF.

This clonotype was picked up a small number of times. This chain links TRBV6-2 or TRBV6-3 with TRBJ2-1; possibly TRBD2 for D (6 bases). The CDR3 has 12 residues. Trimming took off 6 bases at V and 8 bases at J, with 11 bases between the two ends. CDR1 MNHEY and CDR2 SVGEGT come from the germline V gene. CDR3 sequence: CASRRDFDEQFF. The CDR3 DNA reads TGTGCCAGCAGGCGGGACTTTGATGAGCAGTTCTTC.

This clonotype has more than one count but fewer than ten. V and J are TRBV20-1 and TRBJ2-2; D is unclear. The CDR3 length is 11 residues. Germline CDR1 and CDR2: DFQATT and SNEGSKA (reference sequence). V lost 4 bases and J lost 1, with 1 base in between. CDR3 coding DNA: TGCAGTGCTAAGAACACCGGGGAGCTGTTTTTT. It codes for CSAKNTGELFF.

There are a few counts of this clonotype. As DNA, the CDR3 is TGTGCCAGCAGTTCCCCGGGACTTGAGCAGTTCTTC. Translating it yields CASSSPGLEQFF. The rearrangement links TRBV6-1 to TRBJ2-1; D perhaps matches TRBD2 (6 bases). There are 12 residues in the CDR3. V gave up 5 bases and J gave up 9 bases, with 11 bases separating them. Germline V lookup: CDR1 MNHNS, CDR2 SASEGT.

This clonotype has only a few counts. The rearrangement joins TRBV20-1 to TRBJ2-7, with TRBD1 matching 7 bases. V gave up 0 bases and J gave up 5 bases; unmatched junction bases: 7. The germline V gene encodes CDR1 DFQATT and CDR2 SNEGSKA (reference sequence). The CDR3 extends over 14 amino acids. CDR3 nucleotide sequence: TGCAGTGCTAGAGACAGACAGGGCTGGCACGAGCAGTACTTC. Amino acids: CSARDRQGWHEQYF.

This clonotype was counted once. Its ends do not fully match the called genes, so a read error is possible. The chain couples TRBV4-3 to TRBJ1-4, with TRBD1 matching over 8 bases. The CDR3 has 15 residues. Germline CDR1 reads LGHNA; CDR2 reads YSLEER. In nucleotides, the CDR3 is TGCACCAGCAGCCAAGATTCAGGACAGGGAGAAAAACTGTTTTTT. It yields the protein CTSSQDSGQGEKLFF.

In this sample, this clonotype turned up many times. The J gene is TRBJ2-2, the V gene TRBV28, with 13 bases that match TRBD2. The CDR3 covers 15 residues. With V trimmed by 6 bases and J by 6 bases, 4 bases remained unmatched. Germline V gene sequence: CDR1 MDHEN, CDR2 SYDVKM. The CDR3 DNA reads as TGTGCCAGCAGGCGGGGACTAGCGGGACCCGGGGAGCTGTTTTTT. This sequence encodes CASRRGLAGPGELFF.

Note on this clonotype: This clone may be a read error of a much larger clone one base away. Lacking the conserved final phenylalanine or tryptophan, this CDR3 likely reflects a read error. The chain carries TRBV3-1 and TRBJ2-3; possible D gene TRBD2, 6 bases. The germline V gene encodes CDR1 LGHDT and CDR2 YNNKEL (reference sequence). V shed 2 bases and J shed 5 bases, with 20 bases lying between them. This CDR3 region has 17 residues. Here the CDR3 reads CASSQPSGEAGRDTQYL. The CDR3 DNA reads as TGTGCCAGCAGCCAACCATCGGGGGAGGCAGGGAGAGATACGCAGTATCTT.

CDR3 nucleotides: TGTGCCAGCAGTTTGGCGGCTAGCGGGAGGTCAGAGACCCAGTACTTC. Residues: CASSLAASGRSETQYF. This chain uses TRBV28 with TRBJ2-5, with 11 bases aligning to TRBD2. Per the germline V gene, CDR1 is MDHEN and CDR2 is SYDVKM. The CDR3 runs to 16 residues. After removal of 3 bases from V and 4 bases from J, the junction contained 7 bases not matched to a gene.